What follows are 27 T cell receptor beta chains derived from one specimen sequenced in a study of cytomegalovirus exposure and HLA in healthy donors. A multiplex PCR was run with 60 Vbeta primers and 13 Jbeta primers. Profiled with immunoSEQ multiplex PCR; TCRdb holds only in-frame clones, not every one. The sample has some 110,000 clones; 75% to 85% are singletons. Material: PBMCs. These receptors were obtained from a man under 40 in good health and CMV-seronegative.

The rearrangement uses TRBV19 and TRBJ1-1, with 7 bases matching TRBD1. With V trimmed by 5 bases and J by 0 bases, 0 bases remained unmatched. Germline assignment: CDR1 LNHDA and CDR2 SQIVND (reference sequence). The CDR3 sequence is 13 residues long. The CDR3 DNA follows: TGTGCCAGTAGTGGACAGGTGAACACTGAAGCTTTCTTT. Protein product: CASSGQVNTEAFF.

In the case of this clone: One end of the junction fails to match germline, which may point to a read error. CDR3 residues: CASSFSTGGSHEQYF. The CDR3 DNA sequence: TGTGCCAGCAGCTTTTCGACAGGGGGCTCCCACGAGCAGTACTTC. The chain carries TRBV7-2 and TRBJ2-7; TRBD1 agrees at 10 bases. Germline V gives CDR1 SGHTA, CDR2 FQGNSA. The CDR3 covers 15 residues.

The chain joins TRBV27 to TRBJ2-1, with D possibly matching TRBD2 (5 bases). The CDR3 loop spans 15 amino acids. CDR1 is MNHEY and CDR2 is SMNVEV in the germline V gene (reference sequence). Trimming stripped 2 bases from V and 0 bases from J, with 8 bases between. The CDR3 is CASSLLGSSYNEQFF. CDR3 coding DNA: TGTGCCAGCAGTTTACTAGGGAGCTCCTACAATGAGCAGTTCTTC.

The chain recombines TRBV5-8 with TRBJ1-1; 9 bases map to TRBD1. The length of the CDR3 is 17 residues. The J segment lost 5 bases and the V segment lost 4 bases, leaving 15 bases of the junction unmatched. Germline CDR1 SGHTS, CDR2 YDEGEE. The CDR3 region is CASSRTRGTGLVTEAFF. CDR3 bases: TGTGCCAGCAGCCGTACGAGGGGGACAGGGTTGGTTACTGAAGCTTTCTTT.

Concerning this clone: Other nucleotide sequences from this sample produce the same CDR3. The V call is TRBV7-9, the J call TRBJ1-2; weak D call: TRBD1 (5 bases). Trimming removed 0 bases from V and 6 bases from J, with 5 bases in between. The CDR3 length is 12 residues. In germline, CDR1 is SEHNR, CDR2 FQNEAQ (reference sequence). CDR3 nucleotides: TGTGCCAGCAGCTTAGCAGGGGATGGCTACACCTTC. The encoded protein is CASSLAGDGYTF.

This chain joins TRBV29-1 and TRBJ2-7, with no clear D. Germline CDR1 and CDR2: SQVTM and ANQGSEA. The germline V and J ends were trimmed by 4 bases and 3 bases, with 4 bases remaining between them. There are 10 residues in the CDR3. The chain's CDR3 is CSVGGYEQYF. The DNA for the CDR3 is TGCAGCGTTGGAGGCTACGAGCAGTACTTC.

This clone was observed a few times. Only one base separates this from a far larger clonotype, so it likely reflects a read error. This chain links TRBV30 with TRBJ1-2, with a weak D call TRBD1 (6 bases). CDR3 size: 14 residues. Germline CDR1 reads GTSNPN; CDR2 reads SVGIG (reference sequence). Trimming removed 6 bases from V and 4 bases from J, with 18 bases in between. The DNA of the CDR3 is TGTGCCTGCAGTACAGGGCAATCCCTCTATGGCTACACCTTC. Translating gives CACSTGQSLYGYTF.

The table lists this clone with a count of one. The genes are TRBV5-1 and TRBJ2-7; TRBD1 aligns across 8 bases. From germline, CDR1 is SGHRS and CDR2 YFSETQ. J gave up 4 bases and V 4 bases, and 1 base lay outside the gene matches. CDR3 length: 12 residues. The CDR3 loop reads CASSGQGYEQYF. The CDR3 DNA reads as TGCGCCAGCAGCGGACAGGGATACGAGCAGTACTTC.

The chain uses TRBV28 and TRBJ2-7; perhaps TRBD1 as D (5 bases). V lost 6 bases, J lost 6 bases, and 12 bases lay in between. This CDR3 is 12 amino acids long. CDR1 is MDHEN, CDR2 SYDVKM, per germline. The DNA of the CDR3 is TGTGCCAGCAGAGAGACAGCCTCCGAGCAGTACTTC. Protein: CASRETASEQYF. The full variable domain, in which reference TRBV28 and TRBJ2-7 provide the parts outside the CDR3, is DVKVTQSSRYLVKRTGEKVFLECVQDMDHENMFWYRQDPGLGLRLIYFSYDVKMKEKGDIPEGYSVSREKKERFSLILESASTNQTSMYLCASRETASEQYFGPGTRLTVT.

The rearrangement links TRBV28 to TRBJ2-7, with a tentative D call TRBD2 (6 bases). The V end was cut by 5 bases, the J end by 6 bases, with 20 bases between. Germline CDR1 is MDHEN and CDR2 is SYDVKM. The CDR3 runs 15 residues. The CDR3: CASSAVRGRSREQYF. The CDR3 DNA is TGTGCCAGCAGTGCTGTACGGGGGAGATCCCGCGAGCAGTACTTC.

This clone was seen a few times. The genes are TRBV5-1 and TRBJ1-1; 7 bases are shared with TRBD1. Germline CDR1 reads SGHRS; CDR2 reads YFSETQ. After removal of 1 base from V and 2 bases from J, the junction contained 8 bases not matched to a gene. The CDR3 has 16 residues. DNA for the CDR3: TGCGCCAGCAGCTTGCAATGGACAGGAGGTAACACTGAAGCTTTCTTT. Protein product: CASSLQWTGGNTEAFF.

The chain joins TRBV7-6 to TRBJ2-7; possible D gene TRBD1, 7 bases. The V gene's germline CDR1 is SGHVS and CDR2 FNYEAQ. The CDR3 contains 14 residues. V shed 4 bases and J shed 2 bases, with 12 bases lying between them. CDR3 sequence: CASSSAGGTYEQYF. The DNA for the CDR3 is TGTGCCAGCAGCTCGGCAGGGGGGACCTACGAGCAGTACTTC.

The rearrangement uses TRBV29-1 and TRBJ1-1; 9 bases agree with TRBD1. There are 14 residues in the CDR3. Germline lookup yields CDR1 SQVTM and CDR2 ANQGSEA. V shed 5 bases and J 3 bases; nucleotides not matched to a gene: 7. The CDR3 DNA reads as TGCAGCGTTCCCGCCGGACAGGGGCACACTGAAGCTTTCTTT. Protein sequence: CSVPAGQGHTEAFF.

The chain uses TRBV7-9 and TRBJ2-7, with 10 positions matching TRBD1. Per the germline V gene, CDR1 is SEHNR and CDR2 is FQNEAQ (reference sequence). The V segment lost 1 base and the J segment 5 bases; nucleotides outside the gene matches: 5. This CDR3 contains 15 residues. The CDR3 protein is CASSLGAGTGDEQYF. The CDR3 DNA reads TGTGCCAGCAGCTTAGGGGCCGGGACAGGGGACGAGCAGTACTTC. The whole variable domain, filled in from reference TRBV7-9 and TRBJ2-7, reads DTGVSQNPRHKITKRGQNVTFRCDPISEHNRLYWYRQTLGQGPEFLTYFQNEAQLEKSRLLSDRFSAERPKGSFSTLEIQRTEQGDSAMYLCASSLGAGTGDEQYFGPGTRLTVT.

The chain carries TRBV6-6 and TRBJ2-3, with 7 positions matching TRBD1. This CDR3 spans 15 amino acids. The germline V gene encodes CDR1 MNHNY and CDR2 SVGAGI (reference sequence). V shed 7 bases and J 3 bases; nucleotides not matched to a gene: 10. The CDR3 reads CASKGADRETDTQYF. CDR3 sequence (DNA): TGTGCCAGCAAGGGGGCGGATAGGGAGACAGATACGCAGTATTTT.

The chain has TRBV28 and TRBJ1-2; 7 bases are shared with TRBD1. CDR1 is MDHEN, CDR2 SYDVKM, per germline. The CDR3 covers 15 residues. Losses at the gene ends were 2 bases for V and 4 bases for J; bases not matched to a gene: 7. As DNA, the CDR3 is TGTGCCAGCAGTTTAAAGGGGGCAATCCTCTATGGCTACACCTTC. As protein: CASSLKGAILYGYTF.

The chain recombines TRBV7-3 with TRBJ2-2; D is possibly TRBD1 (5 bases). The CDR3 length is 15 residues. With 5 bases removed from V and 1 base from J, the gap between germline ends came to 11 bases. CDR1 SGHTA and CDR2 FQGTGA come from the germline V gene. CDR3 DNA sequence: TGTGCCAGCAGCCCATGGGGCCAGAACACCGGGGAGCTGTTTTTT. It is translated as CASSPWGQNTGELFF.

This clone counts as medium-sized. The genes are TRBV10-2 and TRBJ1-4; maybe TRBD1 (5 bases). The V gene's germline CDR1 is WSHSY and CDR2 SAAADI. Between the trimmed V and J ends, which lost 8 bases and 3 bases, there was a span of 16 bases. The CDR3 has 15 amino acids. The CDR3 loop reads CASSWTTSANEKLFF. DNA of the CDR3: TGCGCCAGCTCCTGGACAACGTCGGCTAATGAAAAACTGTTTTTT.

V and J are TRBV5-1 and TRBJ2-5; 8 bases match TRBD1. The trim removed 3 bases at V and 1 base at J, leaving 5 bases unmatched. CDR1 and CDR2 (germline): SGHRS, YFSETQ. CDR3 length: 15 residues. The CDR3 reads CASSSGDRRQETQYF. In DNA form, the CDR3 reads TGCGCCAGCAGCTCCGGGGACAGGCGCCAAGAGACCCAGTACTTC.

The chain employs TRBV5-1 and TRBJ2-5; possible D gene TRBD2, 5 bases. The germline gives CDR1 SGHRS, CDR2 YFSETQ. The CDR3 loop spans 15 amino acids. V was clipped by 0 bases and J by 0 bases, with 9 bases between them. CDR3 nucleotide sequence: TGCGCCAGCAGCTTGGTTTCGGGGTACCAAGAGACCCAGTACTTC. Encoded protein: CASSLVSGYQETQYF.

In this sample, this clone turned up once. V and J are TRBV14 and TRBJ1-2; TRBD1 is a possible D gene (6 bases). The CDR3 has 12 amino acids. V was shortened by 0 bases and J by 10 bases, with 9 bases between the two germline ends. Germline V lookup: CDR1 SGHDN, CDR2 FVKESK. CDR3 coding DNA: TGTGCCAGCAGCCAAGATATGGGGGCCTACACCTTC. Its translation: CASSQDMGAYTF. Filled out from reference TRBV14 and TRBJ1-2, the complete variable domain reads EAGVTQFPSHSVIEKGQTVTLRCDPISGHDNLYWYRRVMGKEIKFLLHFVKESKQDESGMPNNRFLAERTGGTYSTLKVQPAELEDSGVYFCASSQDMGAYTFGSGTRLTVV.

This rearrangement joins TRBV30 to TRBJ2-1; 10 bases align to TRBD2. CDR1 is GTSNPN and CDR2 is SVGIG in the germline V gene (reference sequence). CDR3 length: 15 residues. The V gene end was trimmed by 3 bases and the J gene end by 4 bases; junction bases not matched to a gene: 6. CDR3: CAWRLAGGPYNEQFF. In DNA form, the CDR3 reads TGTGCCTGGAGGTTAGCGGGGGGCCCATACAATGAGCAGTTCTTC.

CDR3 DNA: TGTGCCAGCAGCCACCAACAGGGTGAAAGCTATGGCTACACCTTC. Its translation: CASSHQQGESYGYTF. The V call is TRBV16, the J call TRBJ1-2; D perhaps matches TRBD1 (6 bases). Germline CDR1 reads KGHSY; CDR2 reads FQNENV. CDR3 size: 15 residues. Trimming stripped 3 bases from V and 4 bases from J, with 15 bases between.

The chain recombines TRBV5-4 with TRBJ2-2, with 9 bases that match TRBD1. CDR3 length equals 18 residues. The ends lost 2 bases at V and 5 bases at J; junction bases unmatched: 13. The V gene's germline CDR1 is SGHNT and CDR2 YYREEE (reference sequence). CDR3 nucleotide sequence: TGTGCCAGCAGCTTCCTCCTAAACAGGGGGCGAGAGACCGGGGAGCTGTTTTTT. This codes for CASSFLLNRGRETGELFF.

This chain connects TRBV15 to TRBJ2-1; 8 bases fit TRBD2. This CDR3 is 15 amino acids long. The V gene end was trimmed by 3 bases and the J gene end by 5 bases; junction bases not matched to a gene: 6. The germline V gene has CDR1 LNHNV and CDR2 YYDKDF (reference sequence). CDR3: CATSSVRRGDNEQFF. The CDR3 DNA follows: TGTGCCACCAGCAGTGTAAGGCGGGGGGACAATGAGCAGTTCTTC.

CDR3 region: CASSSIGALNTEAFF. The DNA for the CDR3 is TGTGCCAGCAGCAGCATTGGGGCATTGAACACTGAAGCTTTCTTT. The chain employs TRBV9 and TRBJ1-1, with D maybe TRBD1 (5 bases). V was trimmed by 4 bases and J by 0 bases, leaving 13 bases between them. Looked up from germline, CDR1 is SGDLS and CDR2 is YYNGEE. The CDR3 has 15 amino acids.

The chain links TRBV27 to TRBJ2-1; TRBD2 aligns across 8 bases. Trimming cost V 4 bases and J 6 bases; bases outside gene matches: 8. Germline lookup yields CDR1 MNHEY and CDR2 SMNVEV (reference sequence). The CDR3 consists of 15 residues. The CDR3 DNA reads as TGTGCCAGCAGTTCCGCGGGGGGTTGGATCAATGAGCAGTTCTTC. This sequence encodes CASSSAGGWINEQFF.